This T cell receptor (beta chain) was sequenced for a study of T-cell reconstitution after alpha-beta-depleted transplantation in children. Points from the study as a whole: After one year, T-cell counts and TCRbeta diversity mostly came from new T cells. Two months or so post-transplant, alpha-beta T cells reportedly derived from several hundred expanded graft clones.

This sample's TCRbeta library carried unique molecular identifier barcodes. TCRdb fed the PCR reads into MiXCR, producing one record per CDR3 protein. Here the sample spans around 440,000 distinct CDR3 sequences, more than 9% being singletons. This clonotype was seen repeatedly, ten times or more. Its antigen is undetermined. Trimming pared 3 bases from V and 0 bases from J, leaving 19 bases between. The length of the CDR3 is 18 residues. Germline values: CDR1 SGHTA, CDR2 FQGNSA. The material was PBMCs, obtained before TCRalphabeta/CD19-depleted stem cell transplant. This clonotype was sampled from a child between 2 and 9 years old with inherited bone marrow failure, due to receive a stem cell transplant. The chain carries TRBV7-2 and TRBJ2-3; tentatively, D is TRBD1 or TRBD2 (6 bases each). The chain's CDR3 is CASSLAPSLGGSTDTQYF. The CDR3 bases are TGTGCCAGCAGCTTGGCTCCCTCACTAGGGGGGAGCACAGATACGCAGTATTTT.